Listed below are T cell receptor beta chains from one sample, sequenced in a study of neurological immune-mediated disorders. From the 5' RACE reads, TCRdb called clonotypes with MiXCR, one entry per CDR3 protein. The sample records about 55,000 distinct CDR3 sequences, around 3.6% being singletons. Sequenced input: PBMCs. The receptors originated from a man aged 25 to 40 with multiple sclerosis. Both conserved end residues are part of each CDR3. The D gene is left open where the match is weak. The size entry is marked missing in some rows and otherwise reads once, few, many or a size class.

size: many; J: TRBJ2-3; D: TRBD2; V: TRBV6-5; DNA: TGTGCCAGCAGATCCCCTTACGGGGGGGCAAAGGATACGCAGTATTTT; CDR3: CASRSPYGGAKDTQYF
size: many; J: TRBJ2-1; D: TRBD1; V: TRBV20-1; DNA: TGCAGTGCTAGAGAGCGCAGGGGGCCCTACAATGAGCAGTTCTTC; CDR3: CSARERRGPYNEQFF
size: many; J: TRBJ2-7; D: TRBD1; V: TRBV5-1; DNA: TGCGCCAGCAGCTCAGCTGGGACAGGGGAGTACGAGCAGTACTTC; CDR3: CASSSAGTGEYEQYF
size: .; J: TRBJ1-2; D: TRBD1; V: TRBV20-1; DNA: TGCAGTGCTAGAGACGACAGGGGGTATGGCTACACCTTC; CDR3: CSARDDRGYGYTF
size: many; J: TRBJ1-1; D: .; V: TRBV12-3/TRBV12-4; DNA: TGTGCCAGCAGTTTAGCCTCTTCCAGGACATCTGAAGCTTTCTTT; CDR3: CASSLASSRTSEAFF
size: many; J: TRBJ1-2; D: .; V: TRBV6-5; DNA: TGTGCCAGCAGACTACAGGGTGGAAACTATGGCTACACCTTC; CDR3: CASRLQGGNYGYTF
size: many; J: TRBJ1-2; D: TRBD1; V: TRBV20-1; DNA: TGCAGTGCTCCGGGACAGGGACGGAAAGGCTACACCTTC; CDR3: CSAPGQGRKGYTF
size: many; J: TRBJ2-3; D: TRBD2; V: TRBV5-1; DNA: TGCGCCAGCAGCTTGGTCCAAGCGGGGAGGACAGATACGCAGTATTTT; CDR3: CASSLVQAGRTDTQYF
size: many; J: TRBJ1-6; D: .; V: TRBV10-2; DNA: TGCGCCAGCAGGGACGGGGCCGAGACGGCACCCCTCAACTTT; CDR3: CASRDGAETAPLNF
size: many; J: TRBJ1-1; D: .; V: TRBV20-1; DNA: TGCAGTGCTCCCCGACAAGGCAATGAAGCTTTCTTT; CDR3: CSAPRQGNEAFF
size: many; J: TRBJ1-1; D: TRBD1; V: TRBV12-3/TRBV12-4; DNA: TGTGCCAGCAGGCACCGGGGACAGGGAGGTGAAGCTTTCTTT; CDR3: CASRHRGQGGEAFF
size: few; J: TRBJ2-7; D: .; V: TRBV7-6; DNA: TGTGCCAGCAGCTTAGCCCCTTTAGACGAGCAGTACTTC; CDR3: CASSLAPLDEQYF
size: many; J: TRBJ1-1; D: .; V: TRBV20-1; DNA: TGCAGTGCTAGGGCTATGGGAGGTTCTGACACTGAAGCTTTCTTT; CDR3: CSARAMGGSDTEAFF
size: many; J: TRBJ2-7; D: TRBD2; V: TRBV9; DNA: TGTGCCAGCAGCGTAGGGACTAGCGGGGTTTACGAGCAGTACTTC; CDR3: CASSVGTSGVYEQYF
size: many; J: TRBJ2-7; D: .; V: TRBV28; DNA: TGTGCCAGCACTCCCAGGGCAGCTATATCCTACGAGCAGTACTTC; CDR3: CASTPRAAISYEQYF